This record covers a single TCR beta chain. The data stem from a study of blood T cell repertoires in COVID-19. On the study more broadly: The analysed material was cDNA or gDNA that came from T cells, B-cell-depleted T cells, or PBMCs.

Original processing notes: Cell counts per sample came from amplifying reference gene primers. Libraries were prepared by immunoSEQ multiplex PCR; TCRdb keeps only in-frame clonotypes and omits some of them. The V and J calls and clone size come from that table; D and trimming were worked out from the DNA. This sample has 200,000 to 250,000 clones, with around 88% found just once. Per germline, CDR1 LGHNA and CDR2 YNFKEQ. CDR3 size: 13 residues. V was shortened by 8 bases and J by 2 bases, with 12 bases between the two germline ends. V usage is TRBV4-2 and J usage is TRBJ1-1, with TRBD1 as a possible D gene (5 bases). The receptor comes from a man aged 80 or over with acute or convalescent COVID-19. Sequenced sample: peripheral blood. The CDR3 DNA is TGTGCCAGCGGTGAAGGGGCCAACACTGAAGCTTTCTTT. It encodes CASGEGANTEAFF.